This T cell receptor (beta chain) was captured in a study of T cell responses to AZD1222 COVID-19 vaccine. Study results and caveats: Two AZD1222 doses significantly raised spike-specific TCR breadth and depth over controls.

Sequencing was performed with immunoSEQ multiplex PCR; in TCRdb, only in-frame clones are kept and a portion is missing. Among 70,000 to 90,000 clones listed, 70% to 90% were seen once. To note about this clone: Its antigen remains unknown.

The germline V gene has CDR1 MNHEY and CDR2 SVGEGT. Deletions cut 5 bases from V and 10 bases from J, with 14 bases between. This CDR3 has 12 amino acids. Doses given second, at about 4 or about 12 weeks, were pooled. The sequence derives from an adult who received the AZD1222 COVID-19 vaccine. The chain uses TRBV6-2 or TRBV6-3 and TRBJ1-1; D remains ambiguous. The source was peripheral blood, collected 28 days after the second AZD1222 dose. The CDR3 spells CASSKTVMVAFF. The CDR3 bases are TGTGCCAGCAGTAAGACGGTTATGGTAGCTTTCTTT.